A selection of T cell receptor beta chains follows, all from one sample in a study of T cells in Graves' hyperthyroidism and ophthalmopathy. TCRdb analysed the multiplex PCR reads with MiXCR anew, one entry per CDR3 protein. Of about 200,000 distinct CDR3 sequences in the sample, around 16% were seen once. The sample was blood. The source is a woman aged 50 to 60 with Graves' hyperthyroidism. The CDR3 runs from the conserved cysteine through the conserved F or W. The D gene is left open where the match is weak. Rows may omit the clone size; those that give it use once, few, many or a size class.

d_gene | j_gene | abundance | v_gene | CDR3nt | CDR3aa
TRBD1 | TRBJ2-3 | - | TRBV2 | TGTGCCAGCAGTGAACAGGGGGGCACAGATACGCAGTATTTT | CASSEQGGTDTQYF
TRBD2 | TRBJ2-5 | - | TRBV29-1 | TGCAGCGTTGAAGACCCTTTAGCGGGAGGGAGGGAGACCCAGTACTTC | CSVEDPLAGGRETQYF
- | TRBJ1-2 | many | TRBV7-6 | TGTGCCAGCAGCTTAGCCGGGCCTAGCTATGGCTACACCTTC | CASSLAGPSYGYTF
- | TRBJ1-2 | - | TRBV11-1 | TGTGCCAGCAGCGGGACCGCGCTAAGTTTGGGCGGCTACACCTTC | CASSGTALSLGGYTF
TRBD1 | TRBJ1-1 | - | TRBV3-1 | TGTGCCAGCAGCCAAGTTCACAGGGGGAACACTGAAGCTTTCTTT | CASSQVHRGNTEAFF
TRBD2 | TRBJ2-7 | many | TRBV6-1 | TGTGCCAGCAGTAAAGGGGATAGCGGGAGTAACGAGCAGTACTTC | CASSKGDSGSNEQYF
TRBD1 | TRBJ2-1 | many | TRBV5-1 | TGCGCCAGCAGCTTGGCTGGACAGGCGTACAATGAGCAGTTCTTC | CASSLAGQAYNEQFF
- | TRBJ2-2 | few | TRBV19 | TGTGCCAGTAGTACCGGCGTGGGGTACACCGGGGAGCTGTTTTTT | CASSTGVGYTGELFF
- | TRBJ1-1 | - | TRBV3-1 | TGTGCCAGCGCGGAGGGAACTGAAGCTTTCTTT | CASAEGTEAFF
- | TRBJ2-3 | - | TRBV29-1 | TGCAGCGCTGGAGAGGCTACGCAGTATTTT | CSAGEATQYF
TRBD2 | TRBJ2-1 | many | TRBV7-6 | TGTGCCAGCAGCTTGGAGGGACTAGCGTCTTCCAGCTCCTACAATGAGCAGTTCTTC | CASSLEGLASSSSYNEQFF
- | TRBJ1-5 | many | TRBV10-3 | TGTGCCACCACCGATTCAGCCAGGGGTTATCAGCCCCAGCATTTT | CATTDSARGYQPQHF
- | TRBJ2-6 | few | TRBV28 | TGTGCCAGCAGTTCCACATCATCTGGGGCCAACGTCCTGACTTTC | CASSSTSSGANVLTF
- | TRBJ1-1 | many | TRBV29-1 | TGCAGCGTAAGAGCCGGGAACACTGAAGCTTTCTTT | CSVRAGNTEAFF
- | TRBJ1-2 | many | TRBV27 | TGTGCCAGCAGTTTATCTGGCGGCAGTCCAAACTATGGCTACACCTTC | CASSLSGGSPNYGYTF
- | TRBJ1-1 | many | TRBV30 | TGTGCCTGGAGTGTTTTGAGTACTGAAGCTTTCTTT | CAWSVLSTEAFF
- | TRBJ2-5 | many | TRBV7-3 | TGTGCCAGCAGCTTAGGGAGAACAGAGACCCAGTACTTC | CASSLGRTETQYF
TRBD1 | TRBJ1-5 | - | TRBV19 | TGTGCCAGTGGGACAGGGCCGGGGCAGCCCCAGCATTTT | CASGTGPGQPQHF
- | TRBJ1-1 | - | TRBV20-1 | TGCAGTGGACCGGCCATTCCCACTGAAGCTTTCTTT | CSGPAIPTEAFF
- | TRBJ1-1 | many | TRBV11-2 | TGTGCCAGCAGCTCCCTTGGGACTAACACTGAAGCTTTCTTT | CASSSLGTNTEAFF
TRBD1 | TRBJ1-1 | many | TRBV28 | TGTGCCAGCAGTTCTCAATGGAAAGGGGGCGTAGAAATGGCTTTCTTT | CASSSQWKGGVEMAFF
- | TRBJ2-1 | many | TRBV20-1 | TGCAGTCCGACACGGGGCAATGAGCAGTTCTTC | CSPTRGNEQFF
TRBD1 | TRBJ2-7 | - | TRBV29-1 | TGCAGCGTTTTACAGGGGGCGTTCGAGCAGTACTTC | CSVLQGAFEQYF
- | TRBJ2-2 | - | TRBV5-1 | TGCGCCAGCAGCACGGACGGCCCCACCGGGGAGCTGTTTTTT | CASSTDGPTGELFF
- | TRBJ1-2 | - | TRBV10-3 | TGTGCCACCCGCCCCGCAGGGAACTATGGCTACACCTTC | CATRPAGNYGYTF
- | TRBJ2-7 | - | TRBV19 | TGTGCCAGTAGTATGGGCGTTAACGAGCAGTACTTC | CASSMGVNEQYF
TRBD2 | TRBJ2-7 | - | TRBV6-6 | TGTGCCAGCAGTTACCGTACTAGCGGTCCAAACGAGCAGTACTTC | CASSYRTSGPNEQYF
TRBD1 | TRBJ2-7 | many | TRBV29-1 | TGCAGCGTTGAGATGACCGGGACAGAGTCCTACGAGCAGTACTTC | CSVEMTGTESYEQYF
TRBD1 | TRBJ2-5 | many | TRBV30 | TGTGCCTGGAGTGCAGGGGGAGTTGGGGAGACCCAGTACTTC | CAWSAGGVGETQYF
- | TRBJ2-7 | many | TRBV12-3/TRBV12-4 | TGTGCCAGCAGTTCCGACCCACCCTCCTACGAGCAGTACTTC | CASSSDPPSYEQYF
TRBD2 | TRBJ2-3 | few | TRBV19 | TGTGCCAGTAGAGCGGGAGGCCTCACAGATACGCAGTATTTT | CASRAGGLTDTQYF
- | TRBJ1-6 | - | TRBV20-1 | TGCAGTGCCCGGGGGAGCTCCTATAATTCACCCCTCCACTTT | CSARGSSYNSPLHF
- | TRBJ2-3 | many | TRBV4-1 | TGCGCCAGCAGCCACGAAGCTGGAGATACGCAGTATTTT | CASSHEAGDTQYF
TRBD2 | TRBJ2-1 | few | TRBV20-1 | TGCAGTGCTAAGGATTCCGGGACTAGCGGGAGGAGTCCCTACAATGAGCAGTTCTTC | CSAKDSGTSGRSPYNEQFF
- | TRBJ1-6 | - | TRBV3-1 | TGTGCCAGCAGCCAAGGAGGGATTGGGAATTCACCCCTCCACTTT | CASSQGGIGNSPLHF